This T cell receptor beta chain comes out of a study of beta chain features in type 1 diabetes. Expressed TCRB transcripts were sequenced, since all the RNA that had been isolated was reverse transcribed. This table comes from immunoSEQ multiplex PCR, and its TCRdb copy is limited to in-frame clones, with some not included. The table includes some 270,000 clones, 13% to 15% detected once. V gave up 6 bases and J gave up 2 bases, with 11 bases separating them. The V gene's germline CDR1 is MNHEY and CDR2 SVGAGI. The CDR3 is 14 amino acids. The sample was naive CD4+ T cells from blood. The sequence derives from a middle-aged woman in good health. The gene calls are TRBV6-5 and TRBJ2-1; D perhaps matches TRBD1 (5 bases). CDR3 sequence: CASSPGWAYNEQFF. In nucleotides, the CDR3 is TGTGCCAGCAGCCCAGGGTGGGCCTACAATGAGCAGTTCTTC.